The sequence of this TCR beta chain was determined in a study of cytomegalovirus exposure and HLA in healthy donors. Germline V gene lookup returns CDR1 MDHEN and CDR2 SYDVKM. J gave up 4 bases and V 3 bases, and 2 bases lay outside the gene matches. The CDR3 contains 14 residues. PCR was performed using 60 Vbeta and 13 Jbeta primers. The method was immunoSEQ multiplex PCR; TCRdb's version includes in-frame clones alone and lacks a portion of them. The table shows about 140,000 clones, with about three quarters occurring only once. The sequencing input was PBMCs. The chain links TRBV28 to TRBJ2-3, with TRBD2 identical over 9 bases. The sequence came from a male donor in good health and CMV-seropositive. The CDR3 sequence: CASSFSGSSDTQYF. The CDR3 bases are TGTGCCAGCAGTTTTAGCGGGAGTTCAGATACGCAGTATTTT. Variable domain in full (rest from reference TRBV28 and TRBJ2-3): DVKVTQSSRYLVKRTGEKVFLECVQDMDHENMFWYRQDPGLGLRLIYFSYDVKMKEKGDIPEGYSVSREKKERFSLILESASTNQTSMYLCASSFSGSSDTQYFGPGTRLTVL.